Below, 29 T cell receptor beta chains from the same sample are listed, as sequenced in a study of T-cell reconstitution after alpha-beta-depleted transplantation in children. The TCRbeta library was prepared with unique molecular identifiers. TCRdb called the PCR reads again in MiXCR, with one record for every CDR3 protein. The sample consists of roughly 590,000 distinct CDR3 sequences, roughly 17% of them appearing once. The material was PBMCs from the stem cell graft donor, obtained from the stem cell graft. Receptors originate from a human donor who donated a stem cell graft to a child with acute myeloid leukemia.

The J gene is TRBJ2-1, the V gene TRBV7-9; unclear D gene. In germline, CDR1 is SEHNR, CDR2 FQNEAQ (reference sequence). The germline V and J ends were trimmed by 6 bases and 7 bases, with 10 bases remaining between them. CDR3 size: 12 residues. CDR3 protein: CASSYMTNEQFF. CDR3 DNA: TGTGCCAGCAGTTATATGACAAATGAGCAGTTCTTC.

This clonotype came up many times. The J gene is TRBJ2-7, the V gene TRBV9; a weak D match, TRBD1 (6 bases). Germline CDR1 SGDLS, CDR2 YYNGEE. The CDR3 covers 13 residues. Deletions cut 1 base from V and 5 bases from J, with 10 bases between. CDR3 nucleotide sequence: TGTGCCAGCAGCGTAAACAGGGATCACGAGCAGTACTTC. It yields the protein CASSVNRDHEQYF.

Of note for this clonotype: This may be a read error: a much more frequent sequence differs by one nucleotide. V is TRBV6-4 and J is TRBJ2-3, with D tentatively TRBD1 or TRBD2 (6 bases each). V was shortened by 7 bases and J by 2 bases, with 13 bases between the two germline ends. The CDR3 loop spans 14 amino acids. CDR1 and CDR2 from the germline V gene are MRHNA and SNTAGT. For the CDR3, the DNA is TGTGCCAGCATCTCCGGGGGCTTCACAGATACGCAGTATTTT. It yields the protein CASISGGFTDTQYF.

The genes are TRBV15 and TRBJ2-1; no clear D. The CDR3 has 13 residues. Trimming shortened V by 1 base and J by 4 bases, and 5 bases separated the two germline ends. Germline CDR1 and CDR2: LNHNV and YYDKDF (reference sequence). The CDR3 nucleotides are TGTGCCACCAGCAGAGTCGAGTACAATGAGCAGTTCTTC. Residues: CATSRVEYNEQFF. Supplemented by reference TRBV15 and TRBJ2-1, the full variable domain reads DAMVIQNPRYQVTQFGKPVTLSCSQTLNHNVMYWYQQKSSQAPKLLFHYYDKDFNNEADTPDNFQSRRPNTSFCFLDIRSPGLGDTAMYLCATSRVEYNEQFFGPGTRLTVL.

The rearrangement uses TRBV4-1 and TRBJ2-1; TRBD1 aligns across 9 bases. Trimming cost V 4 bases and J 7 bases; bases outside gene matches: 11. Germline CDR1 and CDR2: MGHRA and YSYEKL. There are 16 residues in the CDR3. The CDR3 sequence is CASSRSGTGWENEQFF. As DNA, the CDR3 is TGCGCCAGCAGCCGTTCCGGGACAGGGTGGGAAAATGAGCAGTTCTTC.

The chain combines TRBV7-2 with TRBJ2-7; D not certain. This CDR3 region has 14 residues. The V end lost 1 base, the J end lost 2 bases, and 9 bases lay between the germline ends. The germline CDR1 and CDR2 sequences are SGHTA and FQGNSA. CDR3 in DNA: TGTGCCAGCAGCTTAGTGATAGAAACCTACGAGCAGTACTTC. Protein product: CASSLVIETYEQYF.

This clonotype was counted a few times. V gene TRBV9 combines with J gene TRBJ2-3; perhaps TRBD1 as D (5 bases). The germline V gene encodes CDR1 SGDLS and CDR2 YYNGEE. The V gene lost 3 bases and the J gene lost 0 bases, with 14 bases spanning the gap. CDR3 size: 16 residues. The CDR3 loop is CASSAEQVSSTDTQYF. The CDR3 DNA reads TGTGCCAGCAGCGCAGAACAGGTATCTAGCACAGATACGCAGTATTTT.

As to this clonotype: Mismatch with germline at one junction end may stem from a read error. The chain carries TRBV12-3 or TRBV12-4 and TRBJ2-2, with D perhaps matching TRBD1 (5 bases). The CDR3 is 15 residues long. The CDR3 nucleotides are TGTGCCAGCAGTTTAGGGACACTTAACACCGAGGAGCTGTTTTTT. It translates to CASSLGTLNTEELFF.

The chain employs TRBV5-1 and TRBJ2-1; unclear D gene. This CDR3 is 15 amino acids long. Looked up from germline, CDR1 is SGHRS and CDR2 is YFSETQ. V was shortened by 2 bases and J by 0 bases, with 9 bases between the two germline ends. The DNA for the CDR3 is TGCGCCAGCAGCTTTGGGCAGGCCTCCTACAATGAGCAGTTCTTC. It encodes CASSFGQASYNEQFF.

A few counts support this clonotype. V gene TRBV7-2 combines with J gene TRBJ1-2; the D gene is possibly TRBD1 (6 bases). Germline V CDR1 and CDR2: SGHTA, FQGNSA. The CDR3 spans 16 residues. Trimming cost V 1 base and J 4 bases, with 16 bases left between them. This chain's CDR3 is CASSLVAGATPYGYTF. The DNA for the CDR3 is TGTGCCAGCAGCTTAGTCGCAGGGGCGACCCCCTATGGCTACACCTTC.

This rearrangement joins TRBV5-6 to TRBJ2-2; D assignment may be TRBD1 or TRBD2 (5 bases each). Trimming took off 1 base at V and 6 bases at J, with 16 bases between the two ends. Germline assignment: CDR1 SGHDT and CDR2 YYEEEE. This CDR3 contains 16 residues. This CDR3 reads CASSLIWSRGPGELFF. For the CDR3, the DNA is TGTGCCAGCAGCTTGATCTGGTCAAGGGGACCCGGGGAGCTGTTTTTT.

This clonotype was seen ten or more times. The rearrangement links TRBV6-5 to TRBJ1-6; 7 bases are a match to TRBD1. The CDR3 contains 16 residues. Germline lookup yields CDR1 MNHEY and CDR2 SVGAGI. The trim removed 2 bases at V and 7 bases at J, leaving 8 bases unmatched. The CDR3 nucleotides read TGTGCCAGCAGTTACAAAAGGGACAGCCGAAATTCACCCCTCCACTTT. This codes for CASSYKRDSRNSPLHF.

The chain has TRBV20-1 and TRBJ1-6; D is perhaps TRBD1 (5 bases). Trimming removed 0 bases at V and 5 bases at J, with 14 bases between. CDR1 and CDR2 (germline): DFQATT, SNEGSKA (reference sequence). This CDR3 spans 16 amino acids. In DNA, the CDR3 is TGCAGTGCTAGAGACCCGGGACGGTTGAATAATTCACCCCTCCACTTT. Translating gives CSARDPGRLNNSPLHF.

In DNA, the CDR3 is TGTGCCACCAGCAGAGTTTCCCCGACAGGGGGCCTCGAGCCTTTCTTT. Translating it yields CATSRVSPTGGLEPFF. V is TRBV15 and J is TRBJ1-1; the match to TRBD1 covers 10 bases. V shed 1 base, J shed 12 bases, and the junction held 14 bases outside the gene matches. The germline gives CDR1 LNHNV, CDR2 YYDKDF (reference sequence). The CDR3 contains 16 residues.

This clonotype appeared once. This may be a read error: a much more frequent sequence differs by one nucleotide. The gene calls are TRBV20-1 and TRBJ2-1, with D tentatively TRBD2 (5 bases). The CDR3 sequence is 17 residues long. CDR1 is DFQATT, CDR2 SNEGSKA, per germline (reference sequence). CDR3 in DNA: TGCTGTGCTAGAGAGATAAAGAAGGACTTCTCCTACAATGAGCAGTTCTTC. Translating it yields CCAREIKKDFSYNEQFF.

This clonotype was recorded at least ten times. The J gene is TRBJ2-5, the V gene TRBV20-1, with D tentatively TRBD1 (5 bases). Germline CDR1 is DFQATT and CDR2 is SNEGSKA (reference sequence). Trimming shortened V by 3 bases and J by 7 bases, and 9 bases separated the two germline ends. This CDR3 region has 11 residues. The CDR3 sequence: CSASRDGTQYF. The CDR3 DNA reads TGCAGTGCTAGCAGGGATGGGACCCAGTACTTC.

This clonotype showed up many times. The chain's CDR3 is CASSQDRLKPQHF. DNA of the CDR3: TGTGCCAGCAGTCAGGACAGGCTCAAGCCCCAGCATTTT. V is TRBV12-3 or TRBV12-4 and J is TRBJ1-5, with TRBD1 matching over 7 bases. CDR3 size: 13 residues. V shed 5 bases and J 8 bases; nucleotides not matched to a gene: 6.

This clonotype was seen only a few times. This CDR3 is CSALRTGPMKYNSPLHF. The DNA for the CDR3 is TGCAGTGCTCTGCGGACAGGCCCTATGAAGTATAATTCACCCCTCCACTTT. The chain recombines TRBV20-1 with TRBJ1-6; TRBD1 matches 7 bases. From germline, CDR1 is DFQATT and CDR2 SNEGSKA (reference sequence). The junction had 14 bases not matched to a gene; V was cut back by 5 bases and J by 4 bases. The length of the CDR3 is 17 residues.

This clonotype has only a few counts. This chain connects TRBV24-1 to TRBJ1-2; 8 nucleotides agree with TRBD1. This CDR3 spans 13 amino acids. CDR1 KGHDR and CDR2 SFDVKD come from the germline V gene. Trimming removed 4 bases from V and 8 bases from J; junction bases left unmatched: 5. The CDR3 protein is CATSEQGDRGYTF. CDR3 DNA sequence: TGTGCCACCAGTGAACAGGGGGATCGAGGCTACACCTTC.

The chain combines TRBV5-1 with TRBJ2-3, with D possibly being TRBD1 (6 bases). This CDR3 has 16 amino acids. Trimming took 5 bases from V and 5 from J, leaving 21 bases between them. The V gene's germline CDR1 is SGHRS and CDR2 YFSETQ. In nucleotides, the CDR3 is TGCGCCAGCAGTCAAGTTCAGGGGACGGACGGAGATACGCAGTATTTT. Its protein is CASSQVQGTDGDTQYF. Complete variable domain (other parts from reference TRBV5-1 and TRBJ2-3): KAGVTQTPRYLIKTRGQQVTLSCSPISGHRSVSWYQQTPGQGLQFLFEYFSETQRNKGNFPGRFSGRQFSNSRSEMNVSTLELGDSALYLCASSQVQGTDGDTQYFGPGTRLTVL.

There are a few counts of this clonotype. The rearrangement joins TRBV20-1 to TRBJ1-5; D may be TRBD1 (5 bases). Trimming stripped 4 bases from V and 4 bases from J, with 20 bases between. Germline assignment: CDR1 DFQATT and CDR2 SNEGSKA (reference sequence). The CDR3 consists of 16 residues. CDR3 sequence: CSAIPGVGRGNQPQHF. The CDR3 DNA follows: TGCAGTGCTATCCCCGGGGTAGGGCGGGGGAATCAGCCCCAGCATTTT.

Ten or more counts support this clonotype. The chain uses TRBV20-1 and TRBJ2-5; D might be TRBD1 (5 bases). Trimming pared 0 bases from V and 3 bases from J, leaving 17 bases between. The germline gives CDR1 DFQATT, CDR2 SNEGSKA (reference sequence). This CDR3 comprises 16 residues. CDR3 amino acids: CSARDQRGAGEETQYF. The CDR3 region has the DNA TGCAGTGCTAGAGATCAACGTGGGGCAGGTGAAGAGACCCAGTACTTC.

The rearrangement uses TRBV7-2 and TRBJ2-2; D ambiguous. With 4 bases removed from V and 6 bases from J, the gap between germline ends came to 9 bases. Germline assignment: CDR1 SGHTA and CDR2 FQGNSA. CDR3 length equals 13 residues. The DNA for the CDR3 is TGTGCCAGCAGCTCCCTGTTCTCCGGGGAGCTGTTTTTT. Translation gives CASSSLFSGELFF.

This clonotype was picked up many times. One end of the junction fails to match germline, which may point to a read error. The chain recombines TRBV20-1 with TRBJ2-1, with a possible D match to TRBD2 (6 bases). Looked up from germline, CDR1 is DFQATT and CDR2 is SNEGSKA (reference sequence). CDR3 length: 16 amino acids. This CDR3 is CSARVFSRDSDNEQFF. The CDR3 DNA follows: TGCAGTGCTAGAGTCTTCTCCCGGGACTCCGACAATGAGCAGTTCTTC.

There are a few counts of this clonotype. This sequence joins TRBV5-1 and TRBJ1-1, with TRBD1 as a possible D gene (5 bases). Germline CDR1 and CDR2: SGHRS and YFSETQ. V gave up 4 bases and J gave up 1 base, with 14 bases separating them. The CDR3 is made up of 15 amino acids. This CDR3 is CASSPGGGGNTEAFF. DNA of the CDR3: TGCGCCAGCAGCCCGGGCGGGGGTGGGAACACTGAAGCTTTCTTT. The full variable domain, its missing parts supplied by reference TRBV5-1 and TRBJ1-1, is KAGVTQTPRYLIKTRGQQVTLSCSPISGHRSVSWYQQTPGQGLQFLFEYFSETQRNKGNFPGRFSGRQFSNSRSEMNVSTLELGDSALYLCASSPGGGGNTEAFFGQGTRLTVV.

This clonotype has ten or more counts. This chain uses TRBV29-1 with TRBJ2-7; no firm D call. Deletions cut 4 bases from V and 2 bases from J, with 6 bases between. Germline CDR1 and CDR2: SQVTM and ANQGSEA. The CDR3 spans 11 residues. The CDR3 DNA reads as TGCAGCGTTGGGACGGCCTACGAGCAGTACGTC. Its protein is CSVGTAYEQYV.

This clonotype was seen at least ten times. V usage is TRBV29-1 and J usage is TRBJ1-1; a weak D match, TRBD1 (5 bases). The CDR3 contains 14 residues. Trimming shortened V by 4 bases and J by 1 base, and 13 bases separated the two germline ends. Looked up from germline, CDR1 is SQVTM and CDR2 is ANQGSEA. DNA for the CDR3: TGCAGCGTTGGATCGGGGACCCCGAACACTGAAGCTTTCTTT. The encoded protein is CSVGSGTPNTEAFF.

This clonotype was counted many times. The rearrangement uses TRBV12-3 or TRBV12-4 and TRBJ2-1; D not certain. The ends were cut back, 1 base at V and 5 bases at J, with 6 bases in the middle. The CDR3 has 13 amino acids. The CDR3 nucleotides are TGTGCCAGCAGTTTAGAACAGCACAATGAGCAGTTCTTC. It codes for CASSLEQHNEQFF.

The chain uses TRBV7-9 and TRBJ1-5; D is unresolved. The CDR3 runs 12 residues. Trimming took 8 bases from V and 2 from J, leaving 7 bases between them. Germline CDR1 reads SEHNR; CDR2 reads FQNEAQ (reference sequence). DNA of the CDR3: TGTGCCAGCGGTGTGGGCAATCAGCCCCAGCATTTT. This encodes CASGVGNQPQHF. The whole variable domain, filled in from reference TRBV7-9 and TRBJ1-5, reads DTGVSQNPRHKITKRGQNVTFRCDPISEHNRLYWYRQTLGQGPEFLTYFQNEAQLEKSRLLSDRFSAERPKGSFSTLEIQRTEQGDSAMYLCASGVGNQPQHFGDGTRLSIL.